This T cell receptor beta chain was sequenced for a study of T cell repertoires in cytomegalovirus infection. Study context: Epitope selection comprised recently identified HLA-C-restricted CMV epitopes and well-studied HLA-B-restricted CMV epitopes. Broader study findings: The ex vivo response showed dominance by HLA-C-restricted CMV-specific TCR beta clonotypes.

The table lists this clonotype with many counts. Its antigen is currently unknown. This CDR3 comprises 16 residues. V was cut by 0 bases and J by 0 bases, with 11 bases left in between. Germline CDR1 SGHVS, CDR2 FQNEAQ. TCRdb ran MiXCR on the reads and lists one entry per CDR3 protein. The sample consists of some 700,000 distinct CDR3 sequences, 33% of them appearing once. The sequenced sample was cultured PBMCs, obtained from culture after CMV antigen stimulation. The receptor was isolated from a human donor in good health (CMV status not recorded). Some clones in this sample may be carry-over from other donors' samples. The chain carries TRBV7-8 and TRBJ1-2; tentatively, D is TRBD1 (5 bases). The CDR3 here is CASSLAAPGTNYGYTF. In nucleotides, the CDR3 is TGTGCCAGCAGCTTAGCGGCCCCAGGGACTAACTATGGCTACACCTTC.